This T cell receptor (beta chain) was found in a study of CD8+ T cells in alopecia areata. It was cDNA, reverse transcribed from extracted RNA, that served as the sequencing template. Produced via immunoSEQ multiplex PCR; TCRdb's table is partial and in-frame only. The sample holds around 300,000 clones, roughly 63% seen once. Broader study findings: With just one nonresponder, it is still uncertain whether baseline CD8+ expansion relates to response. Scalp data also include sequences from resident alphabeta T cells of normal skin.

Germline assignment: CDR1 MGHRA and CDR2 YSYEKL. V lost 0 bases and J 3 bases, leaving 12 bases between the germline ends. CDR3 length equals 16 residues. The treatment denotes: oral pan-JAK inhibitor, 5-10 mg twice daily. Individuals with alopecia areata gave both lesional scalp punch biopsies and peripheral blood for collection. As concerns this clone: What it binds is not known.

Sequences were derived from CD4+ T cells sorted from blood, sampled around week 54, from a patient treated with tofacitinib. The clonotype originates from a human donor with alopecia areata. V usage is TRBV4-1 and J usage is TRBJ2-1; D is unresolved. The CDR3 sequence: CASSQDTSPFYNEQFF. CDR3 bases: TGCGCCAGCAGCCAAGATACGTCCCCCTTCTACAATGAGCAGTTCTTC.